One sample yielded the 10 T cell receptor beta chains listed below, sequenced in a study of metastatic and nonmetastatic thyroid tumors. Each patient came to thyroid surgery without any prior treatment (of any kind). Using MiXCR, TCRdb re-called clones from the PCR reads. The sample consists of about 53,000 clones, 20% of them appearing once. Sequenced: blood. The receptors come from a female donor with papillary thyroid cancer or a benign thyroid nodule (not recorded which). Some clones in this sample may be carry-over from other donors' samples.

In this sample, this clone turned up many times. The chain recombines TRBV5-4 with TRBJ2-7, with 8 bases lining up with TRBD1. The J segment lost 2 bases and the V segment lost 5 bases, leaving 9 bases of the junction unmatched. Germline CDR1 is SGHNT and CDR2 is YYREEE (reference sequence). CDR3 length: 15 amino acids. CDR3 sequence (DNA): TGTGCCAGCAGTTACCGGGACAGGACCCCCTACGAGCAGTACTTC. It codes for CASSYRDRTPYEQYF.

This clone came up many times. The CDR3 DNA reads TGTGCCAGCAGCCAAGATATCCGGGACCGTTTCTCCTACGAGCAGTACTTC. Amino acid sequence: CASSQDIRDRFSYEQYF. This chain uses TRBV3-1 with TRBJ2-7; D could derive from TRBD1 or TRBD2 (5 bases each). CDR1 LGHDT and CDR2 YNNKEL come from the germline V gene (reference sequence). V lost 0 bases, J lost 0 bases, and 15 bases lay in between. There are 17 residues in the CDR3.

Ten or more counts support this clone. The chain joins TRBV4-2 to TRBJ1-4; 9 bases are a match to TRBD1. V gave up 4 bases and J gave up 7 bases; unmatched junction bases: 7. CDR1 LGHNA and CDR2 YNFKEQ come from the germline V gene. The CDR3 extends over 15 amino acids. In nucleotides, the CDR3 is TGTGCCAGCAGCCGCTCGGGACAGGGAAGTGAAAAACTGTTTTTT. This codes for CASSRSGQGSEKLFF.

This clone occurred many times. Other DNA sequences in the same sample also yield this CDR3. Here the CDR3 DNA reads TGTGCCAGCAGTCTTTATGCGGGAGTACCCGGGGAGCTGTTTTTT. This gives the protein CASSLYAGVPGELFF. The chain has TRBV12-3 or TRBV12-4 and TRBJ2-2; 7 nucleotides agree with TRBD2. With 5 bases clipped from V and 6 bases from J, the junction kept 9 bases outside the gene matches. The CDR3 loop spans 15 amino acids.

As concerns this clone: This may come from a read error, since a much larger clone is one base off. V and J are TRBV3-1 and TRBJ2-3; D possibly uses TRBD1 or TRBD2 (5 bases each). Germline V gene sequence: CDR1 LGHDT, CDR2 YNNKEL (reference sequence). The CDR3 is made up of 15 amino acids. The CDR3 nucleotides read TGTGCCAGCAGCCAAGATGGGGCTAGCACATATACGCAGTATTTT. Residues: CASSQDGASTYTQYF.

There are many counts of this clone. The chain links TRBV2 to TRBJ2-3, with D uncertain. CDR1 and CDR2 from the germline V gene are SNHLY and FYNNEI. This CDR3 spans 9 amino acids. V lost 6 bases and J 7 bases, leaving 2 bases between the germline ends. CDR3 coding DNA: TGTGCCAGCAGAAATACGCAGTATTTT. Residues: CASRNTQYF.

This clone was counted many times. The CDR3 region has the DNA TGTGCCAGCAGCGCAGGGGGACAGGATGGGGAGACCCAGTACTTC. It specifies CASSAGGQDGETQYF. V usage is TRBV9 and J usage is TRBJ2-5, with 8 positions matching TRBD1. The CDR3 length is 15 residues. Germline assignment: CDR1 SGDLS and CDR2 YYNGEE. The V gene end was trimmed by 3 bases and the J gene end by 5 bases; junction bases not matched to a gene: 9.

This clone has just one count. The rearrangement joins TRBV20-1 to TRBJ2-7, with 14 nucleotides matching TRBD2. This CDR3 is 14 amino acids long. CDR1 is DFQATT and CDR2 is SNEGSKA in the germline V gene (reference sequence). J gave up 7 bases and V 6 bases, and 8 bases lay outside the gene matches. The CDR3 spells CSAQGRTSGREQYF. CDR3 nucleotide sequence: TGCAGTGCCCAAGGACGGACTAGCGGGAGGGAGCAGTACTTC.

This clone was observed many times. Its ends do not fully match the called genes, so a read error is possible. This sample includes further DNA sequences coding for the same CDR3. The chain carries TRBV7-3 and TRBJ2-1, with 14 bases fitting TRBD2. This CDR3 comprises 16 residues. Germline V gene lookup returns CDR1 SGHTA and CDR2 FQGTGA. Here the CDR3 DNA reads TGTGCCAGCAGCTCCGGGACTAGCGGGAGATCGAATGAGCAGTTCTTT. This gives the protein CASSSGTSGRSNEQFF.

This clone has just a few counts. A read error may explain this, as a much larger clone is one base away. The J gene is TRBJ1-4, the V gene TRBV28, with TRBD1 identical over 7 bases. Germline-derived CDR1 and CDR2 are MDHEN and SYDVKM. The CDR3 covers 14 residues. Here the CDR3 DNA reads TGTGCCAGCAGTAGACAGGGTAATAATGAAAAACTGTCTTTT. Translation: CASSRQGNNEKLSF.